Listed below are T cell receptor beta chains from one sample, sequenced in a study of CD8 T cells in ankylosing spondylitis. One entry per CDR3 protein results from TCRdb running MiXCR on the 5' RACE reads. The repertoire holds 250,000 or so distinct CDR3 sequences, 20% to 30% seen once, with 0.5% to 0.75% in the top ten. Sequenced input: blood, either unsorted or a sorted T cell fraction (not recorded which). These receptor sequences come from a male donor with ankylosing spondylitis or in good health (not recorded which). Both conserved end residues are part of each CDR3. D genes are given only for firm matches. Clone size is shown for a subset of rows, as once, few, many or a class of expanded clone.

abundance,v_gene,j_gene,d_gene,CDR3aa,CDR3nt
many,TRBV6-6,TRBJ2-2,-,CASSGANTGELFF,TGTGCCAGCAGTGGTGCTAACACCGGGGAGCTGTTTTTT
once,TRBV18,TRBJ1-4,-,CASSPTSEALNEKLFF,TGTGCCAGCTCACCCACTTCGGAAGCTTTAAATGAAAAACTGTTTTTT
-,TRBV20-1,TRBJ2-7,-,CTLFGSVEQYF,TGCACCCTCTTCGGGTCCGTGGAGCAGTACTTC
many,TRBV25-1,TRBJ2-5,-,CASSEFSQETQYF,TGTGCCAGCAGTGAATTTAGCCAAGAGACCCAGTACTTC
many,TRBV11-1,TRBJ2-5,-,CASSPYPTRTVPTQYF,TGTGCCAGCAGCCCATACCCGACTCGCACGGTACCGACCCAGTACTTC
many,TRBV5-1,TRBJ2-3,-,CASSSTADTQYF,TGCGCCAGCAGCTCGACAGCAGATACGCAGTATTTT
few,TRBV20-1,TRBJ2-2,-,CSAIPGFWTGELFF,TGCAGTGCCATTCCGGGTTTCTGGACCGGGGAGCTGTTTTTT
-,TRBV7-2,TRBJ2-3,TRBD2,CASSLGGLAALGDTQYF,TGTGCCAGCAGCTTAGGTGGACTAGCGGCCCTAGGGGATACGCAGTATTTT
few,TRBV20-1,TRBJ2-4,-,CSARDRGAKNIQYF,TGCAGTGCTAGAGATAGAGGGGCCAAAAACATTCAGTACTTC
-,TRBV4-1,TRBJ2-2,-,CASSQPGARKRGELFF,TGCGCCAGCAGCCAACCTGGGGCGCGGAAACGAGGGGAGCTGTTTTTT
few,TRBV23-1,TRBJ2-7,TRBD1,CASSQSWDRDSYEQYF,TGCGCCAGCAGTCAATCTTGGGACAGGGACTCCTACGAGCAGTACTTC
few,TRBV20-1,TRBJ2-3,-,CSARVVGYASTDTQYF,TGCAGTGCTAGAGTGGTGGGATACGCTAGCACAGATACGCAGTATTTT
few,TRBV4-2,TRBJ2-7,-,CASSQVLGGSYEQYF,TGTGCCAGCAGCCAAGTTCTGGGGGGCAGCTACGAGCAGTACTTC
-,TRBV27,TRBJ2-7,-,CASSSLGSSSGYEQYF,TGTGCCAGCAGTTCTCTGGGGTCAAGTTCAGGCTACGAGCAGTACTTC
many,TRBV10-3,TRBJ2-1,-,CAISETILTDPGNEQFF,TGTGCCATCAGTGAGACCATCCTGACTGACCCAGGGAATGAGCAGTTCTTC
-,TRBV20-1,TRBJ2-5,TRBD2,CSARARAGGQETQYF,TGCAGTGCTAGAGCTCGAGCGGGGGGCCAAGAGACCCAGTACTTC
-,TRBV20-1,TRBJ1-1,-,CSAMGGAFF,TGCAGTGCTATGGGGGGAGCTTTCTTT
-,TRBV20-1,TRBJ2-3,-,CSARYRGTDTQYF,TGCAGTGCTAGATACAGGGGCACAGATACGCAGTATTTT
many,TRBV20-1,TRBJ2-1,TRBD2,CSARPSGGQYNEQFF,TGCAGTGCTAGGCCTAGCGGGGGGCAATACAATGAGCAGTTCTTC
-,TRBV10-3,TRBJ2-1,-,CAISEQATEQFF,TGTGCCATCAGTGAGCAGGCTACTGAGCAGTTCTTC
many,TRBV2,TRBJ2-7,-,CASFEGRNYEQYF,TGTGCCAGCTTTGAAGGCAGGAATTACGAGCAGTACTTC
few,TRBV15,TRBJ1-1,TRBD1,CATSTRQGRDTEAFF,TGTGCCACCAGCACCAGACAGGGAAGGGACACTGAAGCTTTCTTT
-,TRBV20-1,TRBJ1-2,TRBD1,CSARDDEDRGRWSGYTF,TGCAGTGCTAGAGATGACGAGGACAGGGGGCGCTGGTCGGGCTACACCTTC
-,TRBV12-3/TRBV12-4,TRBJ1-2,-,CASSFGQGSGYTF,TGTGCCAGCAGTTTCGGGCAGGGGAGTGGCTACACCTTC
few,TRBV3-1,TRBJ2-3,-,CASSPGGITDTQYF,TGTGCCAGCAGCCCGGGCGGAATCACAGATACGCAGTATTTT
-,TRBV10-2,TRBJ2-7,-,CASSEYQGGEQYF,TGCGCCAGCAGTGAGTATCAGGGAGGCGAGCAGTACTTC
few,TRBV10-3,TRBJ1-4,TRBD1,CAISPGQGGEKLFF,TGTGCCATCAGCCCGGGACAGGGCGGAGAAAAACTGTTTTTT
once,TRBV15,TRBJ2-1,-,CATSRVHRDNEQFF,TGTGCCACCAGCAGAGTTCATCGGGACAATGAGCAGTTCTTC
few,TRBV6-6,TRBJ1-2,-,CASSYGPQGYTF,TGTGCCAGCAGTTACGGGCCCCAGGGGTACACCTTC
-,TRBV12-3/TRBV12-4,TRBJ2-7,-,CASSLVEDEQYF,TGTGCCAGCAGCCTAGTCGAGGACGAGCAGTACTTC
-,TRBV20-1,TRBJ2-1,TRBD1,CSARRDRVPNEQFF,TGCAGTGCTCGCCGGGACAGGGTTCCCAATGAGCAGTTCTTC
-,TRBV20-1,TRBJ2-4,-,CSAMKGGKNIQYF,TGCAGTGCTATGAAGGGCGGCAAAAACATTCAGTACTTC
-,TRBV20-1,TRBJ1-2,-,CSARLVAGDGYTF,TGCAGTGCTAGGTTAGTGGCAGGCGACGGCTACACCTTC
few,TRBV20-1,TRBJ2-7,-,CSARREPLEQYF,TGCAGTGCCCGTAGGGAACCCCTCGAGCAGTACTTC
few,TRBV29-1,TRBJ2-1,TRBD2,CSVEPGRGGSTEQFF,TGCAGCGTTGAACCAGGACGGGGGGGGTCGACTGAGCAGTTCTTC
many,TRBV15,TRBJ1-3,-,CATGGAPGNTIYF,TGTGCCACCGGGGGTGCCCCTGGAAACACCATATATTTT
many,TRBV6-6,TRBJ2-5,-,CASSYDTPAQYF,TGTGCCAGCAGTTATGACACCCCGGCCCAGTACTTC
-,TRBV12-3/TRBV12-4,TRBJ2-2,-,CASSTSSGELFF,TGTGCCAGCAGCACTAGTAGCGGGGAGCTGTTTTTT
many,TRBV7-3,TRBJ2-7,TRBD1,CASSLSPGGVEQYF,TGTGCCAGCAGCTTAAGTCCAGGGGGCGTCGAGCAGTACTTC
many,TRBV6-1,TRBJ2-1,TRBD1,CASSVYPGTGGVNEQFF,TGTGCCAGCAGTGTTTATCCCGGGACAGGGGGAGTCAATGAGCAGTTCTTC
-,TRBV20-1,TRBJ2-2,-,CSARMSIGTGELFF,TGCAGTGCTAGAATGAGTATCGGCACCGGGGAGCTGTTTTTT
many,TRBV12-3/TRBV12-4,TRBJ1-1,-,CATKGVQGVAEAFF,TGTGCCACAAAAGGAGTTCAGGGAGTAGCTGAAGCTTTCTTT
few,TRBV20-1,TRBJ2-7,TRBD2,CSAVPGRDEQYF,TGCAGTGCTGTCCCGGGGAGGGACGAGCAGTACTTC
-,TRBV20-1,TRBJ2-3,TRBD2,CSARGQGAASGGDTQYF,TGCAGTGCTAGAGGCCAGGGGGCGGCTAGCGGGGGTGATACGCAGTATTTT
many,TRBV12-3/TRBV12-4,TRBJ1-6,-,CASSRQYHNSPLHF,TGTGCCAGCAGTAGACAGTACCATAATTCACCCCTCCACTTT
-,TRBV15,TRBJ2-3,-,CATRGPLTDTQYF,TGTGCCACCCGAGGACCGCTCACAGATACGCAGTATTTT
-,TRBV12-3/TRBV12-4,TRBJ2-3,-,CASSSTGGRTDTQYF,TGTGCCAGCAGTTCAACCGGGGGACGCACAGATACGCAGTATTTT
many,TRBV24-1,TRBJ2-3,-,CATSDLTGPATDTQYF,TGTGCCACCAGTGACCTGACAGGTCCCGCCACAGATACGCAGTATTTT
-,TRBV7-9,TRBJ2-5,-,CASSLVLAGEMKTQYF,TGTGCCAGCAGCTTAGTACTGGCAGGGGAGATGAAGACCCAGTACTTC
-,TRBV20-1,TRBJ2-3,TRBD2,CSASDLAGGPSTDTQYF,TGCAGTGCTAGTGACCTAGCGGGGGGCCCTAGCACAGATACGCAGTATTTT
many,TRBV12-3/TRBV12-4,TRBJ1-2,TRBD1,CASSSQGAAYGYTF,TGTGCCAGCAGTTCACAGGGGGCCGCCTATGGCTACACCTTC
-,TRBV20-1,TRBJ2-5,-,CSATGGQPQETQYF,TGCAGTGCTACCGGAGGACAGCCGCAAGAGACCCAGTACTTC
-,TRBV12-3/TRBV12-4,TRBJ1-2,-,CASTWGDGYTF,TGTGCCAGTACTTGGGGCGATGGCTACACCTTC
few,TRBV20-1,TRBJ1-1,-,CSARLGTEAFF,TGCAGTGCTAGACTTGGGACTGAAGCTTTCTTT